Described below is a single T cell receptor (beta chain) sequence and its context. The antigen is unknown. Amplification used 60 Vbeta primers and 13 Jbeta primers. Some clones are missing from TCRdb's copy, which holds only in-frame ones; the method was immunoSEQ multiplex PCR. The data show around 95,000 clones, around 82% seen once. This sample is drawn from a study of cytomegalovirus exposure and HLA in healthy donors. Study-level results: The CMV antigen specificity of a few CMV-associated chains was confirmed through in vitro analysis. Earlier findings revealed that most TCR beta V segments proved productive either about 87% or about 30% of the time. Listed as cytomegalovirus-associated were roughly 180 TCR beta chains.

The germline V gene encodes CDR1 SEHNR and CDR2 FQNEAQ (reference sequence). The CDR3 covers 11 residues. V was clipped by 3 bases and J by 8 bases, with 7 bases between them. The clonotype was recovered from a man aged 25 to 40 in good health and CMV-seropositive. The chain joins TRBV7-9 to TRBJ1-1; D ambiguous. Sequencing was carried out using PBMCs. The CDR3 protein is CASSFISEAFF. The CDR3 region has the DNA TGTGCCAGCAGCTTTATTTCCGAAGCTTTCTTT.